Listed below are T cell receptor beta chains from one sample, sequenced in a study of T cell responses to AZD1222 COVID-19 vaccine. The assay was immunoSEQ multiplex PCR, and TCRdb's table has in-frame clones only and misses some. The sample holds approximately 120,000 clones, around 85% seen once. The sequenced sample was peripheral blood, obtained 28 days after the second AZD1222 dose. The source of these receptors is an adult who received the AZD1222 COVID-19 vaccine. The CDR3 runs from the conserved cysteine through the conserved F or W. Fields, in order: clone size, V gene, J gene, D gene, CDR3 length, CDR3 protein, CDR3 DNA. A D gene is named only where the DNA matches it firmly. Only part of the rows carry a size: once, few, many, or a class if the clone is expanded.

size: -
V: TRBV21-1
J: TRBJ2-1
D: -
length: 15
CDR3: CASSKGLAIYNEQFF
DNA: TGTGCCAGCAGCAAGGGACTAGCGATATACAATGAGCAGTTCTTC

size: -
V: TRBV27
J: TRBJ1-1
D: -
length: 15
CDR3: CASSPASWGNTEAFF
DNA: TGTGCCAGCAGCCCGGCGAGTTGGGGGAACACTGAAGCTTTCTTT

size: -
V: TRBV19
J: TRBJ2-1
D: TRBD1
length: 14
CDR3: CASTQGAAYNEQFF
DNA: TGTGCCAGTACTCAGGGGGCGGCCTACAATGAGCAGTTCTTC

size: once
V: TRBV5-4
J: TRBJ2-3
D: -
length: 14
CDR3: CASSPKAGADTQYF
DNA: TGTGCCAGCAGTCCAAAGGCAGGGGCAGATACGCAGTATTTT

size: few
V: TRBV5-1
J: TRBJ2-6
D: -
length: 18
CDR3: CASSWGGQDRSGANVLTF
DNA: TGCGCCAGCAGCTGGGGGGGACAGGACCGCTCTGGGGCCAACGTCCTGACTTTC

size: -
V: TRBV2
J: TRBJ1-1
D: -
length: 15
CDR3: CASRRGARMNTEAFF
DNA: TGTGCCAGCAGGAGGGGGGCTAGGATGAACACTGAAGCTTTCTTT

size: once
V: TRBV11-2
J: TRBJ1-6
D: -
length: 16
CDR3: CASSTGGQGTSSPLHF
DNA: TGTGCCAGCAGCACAGGAGGTCAGGGTACGAGTTCACCCCTCCACTTT

size: -
V: TRBV6-5
J: TRBJ1-5
D: -
length: 13
CDR3: CASTPRSNQPQHF
DNA: TGTGCCAGCACCCCCCGTAGCAATCAGCCCCAGCATTTT

size: -
V: TRBV30
J: TRBJ1-5
D: -
length: 14
CDR3: CACGGASADQPQHF
DNA: TGTGCGTGTGGGGGAGCGTCGGCAGATCAGCCCCAGCATTTT

size: -
V: TRBV7-2
J: TRBJ1-4
D: TRBD1
length: 15
CDR3: CASSLETGVNEKLFF
DNA: TGTGCCAGCAGCTTGGAAACAGGGGTTAATGAAAAACTGTTTTTT

size: -
V: TRBV18
J: TRBJ1-1
D: -
length: 16
CDR3: CASSPPRMTGGTEAFF
DNA: TGTGCCAGCTCACCACCGAGGATGACGGGGGGCACTGAAGCTTTCTTT

size: -
V: TRBV7-2
J: TRBJ1-1
D: -
length: 15
CDR3: CASSLAGRMGGEAFF
DNA: TGTGCCAGCAGCTTAGCGGGGCGGATGGGCGGTGAAGCTTTCTTT

size: -
V: TRBV5-1
J: TRBJ1-2
D: TRBD1
length: 13
CDR3: CASSRDSNYGYTF
DNA: TGCGCCAGCAGCAGGGACAGCAACTATGGCTACACCTTC

size: -
V: TRBV19
J: TRBJ1-1
D: TRBD1
length: 14
CDR3: CASRTGTGNTEAFF
DNA: TGTGCCAGTAGGACCGGGACAGGCAACACTGAAGCTTTCTTT

size: once
V: TRBV30
J: TRBJ1-2
D: TRBD1
length: 15
CDR3: CAWITQGIWGYGYTF
DNA: TGTGCCTGGATTACACAGGGGATTTGGGGTTATGGCTACACCTTC

size: -
V: TRBV6-2/TRBV6-3
J: TRBJ1-5
D: TRBD1
length: 18
CDR3: CASSYLRAKTGIYQPQHF
DNA: TGTGCCAGCAGTTACTTGCGCGCCAAGACAGGGATTTATCAGCCCCAGCATTTT